This T cell receptor beta chain was captured by sequencing in a study of early T cells in non-severe SARS-CoV-2 infection. In the study overall: Sequencing input comprised bulk RNA from unsorted whole blood; chain pairing was not available. The study, taken as a whole, reports: The VDJdb matching leaned toward anti-spike CD8 responses and overlooked private and CD4 specificities.

Points on this clonotype: The antigen remains unidentified.

Tagging with unique molecular identifiers was applied to individual cDNA molecules. TCRdb itself ran the 5' RACE reads through MiXCR, one entry per CDR3 protein. The sample holds about 70,000 distinct CDR3 sequences, 5% seen once. V was cut by 3 bases and J by 2 bases, with 8 bases left in between. The CDR3 runs 13 residues. CDR1 and CDR2 from the germline V gene are MDHEN and SYDVKM. The chain carries TRBV28 and TRBJ2-7; the D gene is possibly TRBD2 (5 bases). The sequence was collected from an adult who was a healthcare worker with PCR-confirmed SARS-CoV-2 infection or an uninfected control (not recorded which). The sequencing used whole blood, collected at baseline. DNA for the CDR3: TGTGCCAGCAGTTTCCGGGGTACCTACGAGCAGTACTTC. It codes for CASSFRGTYEQYF.